This T cell receptor beta chain was recovered during a study of cytotoxic CD8 clonotypes in ibrutinib-treated CLL. Broader study findings: Researchers report that baseline clonality outpaced age-matched healthy donors and tracked circulating CD8+ T-cell counts. For progressing versus sustained-remission patients, sampling times were not the same. With treatment, public clonotypes, which were uncommon, either contracted or remained stable.

V shed 2 bases and J 5 bases; nucleotides not matched to a gene: 5. CDR3 length: 14 amino acids. Germline CDR1 and CDR2: SNHLY and FYNNEI. The protocol was immunoSEQ multiplex PCR, while the TCRdb copy is restricted to in-frame clones and leaves out a portion. The table records some 140,000 clones, approximately 81% of them present only once. This clone came up once. The antigen is unknown. The source of this sequence is a human donor with chronic lymphocytic leukemia. The chain links TRBV2 to TRBJ1-2; 7 bases match TRBD1. Sequencing used PBMCs, obtained after 24 months of ibrutinib treatment. CDR3 region: CASSEIGTVYGYTF. CDR3 bases: TGTGCCAGCAGTGAAATTGGGACAGTATATGGCTACACCTTC.